This TCR beta chain is from a study of shared clonotypes between healthy human individuals. Study-wide points: Clonotype sharing among donors, it was expected, would be affected by sequencing depth.

Comment on this clone: The antigen remains unidentified.

CDR1 MNHEY and CDR2 SMNVEV come from the germline V gene (reference sequence). The ends lost 5 bases at V and 6 bases at J; junction bases unmatched: 8. The CDR3 sequence is 15 residues long. Clones were read by immunoSEQ multiplex PCR, and TCRdb kept only the in-frame ones, dropping some. The sample comprises 2,100,000 or so clones, approximately 94% of which are singletons, and roughly 0.13% rests with the top ten. Sequenced input: naive CD4+ T cells sorted from blood. Subset specified: CD45RA+ positively selected. This clonotype was sampled from a man aged 18 to 30 in good health. The rearrangement joins TRBV27 to TRBJ2-1; 9 bases fit TRBD2. In nucleotides, the CDR3 is TGTGCCAGCAGTGGGGGAGCGGGGGGCGGCAATGAGCAGTTCTTC. The encoded protein is CASSGGAGGGNEQFF.